This T cell receptor (beta chain) was sequenced in a study of OX40 agonist ivuxolimab in advanced cancers. Patients who had autoimmune disease history or got systemic immunosuppression were left out. The germline gives CDR1 SEHNR, CDR2 FQNEAQ (reference sequence). CDR3 size: 14 residues. The V gene lost 1 base and the J gene lost 2 bases, with 9 bases spanning the gap. Measured with immunoSEQ multiplex PCR; TCRdb has only the in-frame clones, and not every one. The table lists tens of thousands of clones, 70% to 90% of them singletons. This sequence was found in an adult with an advanced solid tumor such as melanoma, head and neck, liver or kidney cancer. This chain links TRBV7-9 with TRBJ2-7; D remains ambiguous. Sequencing used CD4+ or CD8+ T cells sorted from blood, obtained in a trial of the OX40 agonist ivuxolimab. The chain's CDR3 is CASSLGGSPYEQYF. CDR3 sequence (DNA): TGTGCCAGCAGCTTAGGTGGCAGTCCCTACGAGCAGTACTTC.